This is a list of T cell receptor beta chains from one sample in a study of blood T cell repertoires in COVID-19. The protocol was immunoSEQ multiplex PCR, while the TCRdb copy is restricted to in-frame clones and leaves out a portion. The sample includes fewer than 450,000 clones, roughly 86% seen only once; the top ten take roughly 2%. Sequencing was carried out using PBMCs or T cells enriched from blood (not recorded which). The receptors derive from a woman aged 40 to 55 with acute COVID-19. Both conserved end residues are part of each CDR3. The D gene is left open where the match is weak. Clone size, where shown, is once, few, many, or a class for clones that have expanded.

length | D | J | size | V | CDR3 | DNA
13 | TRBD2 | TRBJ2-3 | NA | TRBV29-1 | CSVAGGGADTQYF | TGCAGCGTTGCTGGCGGGGGGGCGGATACGCAGTATTTT
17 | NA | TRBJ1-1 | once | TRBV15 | CATSRGVVTVRGTEAFF | TGTGCCACCAGCAGAGGGGTCGTAACAGTCAGGGGCACTGAAGCTTTCTTT
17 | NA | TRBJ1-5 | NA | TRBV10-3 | CAIGGGFVGDREQPQHF | TGTGCCATCGGGGGCGGTTTTGTGGGGGATAGAGAACAGCCCCAGCATTTT
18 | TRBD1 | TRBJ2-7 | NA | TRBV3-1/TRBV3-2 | CASSPQLPRGQATYEQYF | TGTGCCAGCAGCCCACAACTCCCCCGCGGACAGGCCACCTACGAGCAGTACTTC
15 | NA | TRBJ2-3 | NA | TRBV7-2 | CASSLDRRARDTQYF | TGTGCCAGCAGCTTAGATCGCAGGGCAAGGGATACGCAGTATTTT
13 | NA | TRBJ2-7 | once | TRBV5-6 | CASSLGRHNEQYF | TGTGCCAGCAGCTTAGGCAGACACAACGAGCAGTACTTC
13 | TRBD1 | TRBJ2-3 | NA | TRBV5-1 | CASSMTGGDTQYF | TGCGCCAGCAGCATGACAGGGGGCGATACGCAGTATTTT
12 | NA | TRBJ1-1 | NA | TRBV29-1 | CSVVRMNTEAFF | TGCAGCGTTGTCAGGATGAACACTGAAGCTTTCTTT
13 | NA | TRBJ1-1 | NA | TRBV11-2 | CASSFLGGTEAFF | TGTGCCAGCAGCTTCCTGGGAGGGACTGAAGCTTTCTTT
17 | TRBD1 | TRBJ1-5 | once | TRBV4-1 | CASSIRTGPYSNQPQHF | TGCGCCAGCAGCATCAGGACAGGGCCTTATAGCAATCAGCCCCAGCATTTT
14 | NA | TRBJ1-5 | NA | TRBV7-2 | CASSLERGYQPQHF | TGTGCCAGCAGCTTAGAAAGGGGGTATCAGCCCCAGCATTTT
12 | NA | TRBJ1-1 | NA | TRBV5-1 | CASSEIGTEAFF | TGCGCCAGCAGCGAGATTGGCACTGAAGCTTTCTTT
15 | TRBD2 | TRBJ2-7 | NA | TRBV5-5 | CASSFTGLPDYEQYF | TGTGCCAGCAGCTTTACGGGACTACCTGATTACGAGCAGTACTTC
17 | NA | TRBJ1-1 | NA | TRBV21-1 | CASSKGRRQGMNTEAFF | TGTGCCAGCAGCAAAGGGAGGCGTCAGGGGATGAACACTGAAGCTTTCTTT
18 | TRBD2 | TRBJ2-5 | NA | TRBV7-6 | CASSQPGLAGVPQETQYF | TGTGCCAGCAGCCAACCGGGACTAGCGGGGGTACCCCAAGAGACCCAGTACTTC
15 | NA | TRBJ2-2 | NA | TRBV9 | CASSVERGNTGELFF | TGTGCCAGCAGCGTAGAAAGGGGGAACACCGGGGAGCTGTTTTTT
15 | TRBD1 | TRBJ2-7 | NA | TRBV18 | CASSLTGTASYEQYF | TGTGCCAGCTCACTAACCGGGACAGCCTCCTACGAGCAGTACTTC
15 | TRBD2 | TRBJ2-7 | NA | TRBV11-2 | CASSLGGGGTYEQYF | TGTGCCAGCAGCTTAGGCGGCGGGGGGACCTACGAGCAGTACTTC
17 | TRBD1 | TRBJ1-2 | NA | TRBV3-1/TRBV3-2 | CASSQYRAGGSGYGYTF | TGTGCCAGCAGCCAATATCGGGCAGGGGGATCAGGGTATGGCTACACCTTC
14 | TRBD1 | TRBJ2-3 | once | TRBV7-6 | CASSLGTGKDTQYF | TGTGCCAGCAGCTTAGGGACAGGGAAAGATACGCAGTATTTT
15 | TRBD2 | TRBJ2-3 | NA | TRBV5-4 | CASSPRGLGIDTQYF | TGTGCCAGCAGCCCGCGGGGGTTGGGCATAGATACGCAGTATTTT
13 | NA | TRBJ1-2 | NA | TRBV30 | CAWAREAAYGYTF | TGTGCCTGGGCAAGGGAGGCAGCGTATGGCTACACCTTC
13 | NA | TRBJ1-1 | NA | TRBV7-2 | CASRASGGTEAFF | TGTGCCAGCCGCGCGTCCGGGGGGACTGAAGCTTTCTTT
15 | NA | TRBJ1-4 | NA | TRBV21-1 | CASSKRGRRGEKLFF | TGTGCCAGCAGCAAGAGGGGGCGCAGAGGTGAAAAACTGTTTTTT
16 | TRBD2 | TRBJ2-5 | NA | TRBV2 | CASSGVGSGGQETQYF | TGTGCCAGCAGTGGGGTTGGTAGCGGGGGGCAAGAGACCCAGTACTTC
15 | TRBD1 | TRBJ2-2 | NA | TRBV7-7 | CASSLDRAGTGELFF | TGTGCCAGCAGTTTGGACAGGGCGGGCACCGGGGAGCTGTTTTTT
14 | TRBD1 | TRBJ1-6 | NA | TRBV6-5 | CASRTTGGSSPLHF | TGTGCCAGCAGGACCACAGGGGGGAGTTCACCCCTCCACTTT
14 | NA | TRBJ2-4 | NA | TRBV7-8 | CASSLAGGKNIQYF | TGTGCCAGCAGCTTAGCAGGGGGCAAAAACATTCAGTACTTC
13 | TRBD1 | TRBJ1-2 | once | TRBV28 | CASTETGNYGYTF | TGTGCCAGCACCGAGACAGGGAACTATGGCTACACCTTC
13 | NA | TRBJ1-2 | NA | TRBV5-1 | CASSLNSDRVYTF | TGCGCCAGCAGCTTAAACTCCGACAGAGTCTACACCTTC
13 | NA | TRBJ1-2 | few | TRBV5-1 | CASSRELNYGYTF | TGCGCCAGCAGCCGGGAACTAAACTATGGCTACACCTTC
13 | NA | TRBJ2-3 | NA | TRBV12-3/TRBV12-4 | CASSFSREDTQYF | TGTGCCAGCAGTTTCTCGCGGGAAGATACGCAGTATTTT
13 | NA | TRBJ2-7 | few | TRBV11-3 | CASSLGESYEQYF | TGTGCCAGCAGCTTGGGAGAGAGCTACGAGCAGTACTTC
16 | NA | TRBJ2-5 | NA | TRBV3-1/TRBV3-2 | CASSQELVGVLETQYF | TGTGCCAGCAGCCAAGAACTAGTGGGAGTCTTGGAGACCCAGTACTTC
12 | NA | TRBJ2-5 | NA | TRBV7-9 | CASSPSQETQYF | TGTGCCAGCAGCCCCTCCCAAGAGACCCAGTACTTC
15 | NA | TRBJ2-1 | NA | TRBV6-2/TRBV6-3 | CASSYMASAYNEQFF | TGTGCCAGCAGTTATATGGCTAGCGCCTACAATGAGCAGTTCTTC
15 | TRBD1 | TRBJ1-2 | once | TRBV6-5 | CASSLGTATLEGYTF | TGTGCCAGCAGTTTGGGGACAGCTACCCTAGAGGGCTACACCTTC
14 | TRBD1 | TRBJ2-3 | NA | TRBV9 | CASGRAGGGDTQYF | TGTGCCAGCGGTAGGGCAGGGGGTGGGGATACGCAGTATTTT
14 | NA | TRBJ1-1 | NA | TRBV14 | CASSQVLGDTEAFF | TGTGCCAGCAGCCAAGTTCTCGGGGACACTGAAGCTTTCTTT
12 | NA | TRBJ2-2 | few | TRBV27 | CASIRKTGELFF | TGTGCCAGCATCAGAAAAACCGGGGAGCTGTTTTTT
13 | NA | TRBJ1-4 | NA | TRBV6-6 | CASHRGVNEKLFF | TGTGCCAGTCACCGGGGGGTGAATGAAAAACTGTTTTTT
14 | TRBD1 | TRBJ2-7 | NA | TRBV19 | CASSIGQGSYEQYF | TGTGCCAGTAGTATAGGACAGGGATCCTACGAGCAGTACTTC
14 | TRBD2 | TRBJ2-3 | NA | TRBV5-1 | CASSPGTSGGQQYF | TGCGCCAGCAGCCCCGGGACTAGCGGGGGGCAGCAGTATTTT
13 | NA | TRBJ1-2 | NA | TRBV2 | CASSDALEVGYTF | TGTGCCAGCAGTGATGCCCTCGAGGTTGGCTACACCTTC
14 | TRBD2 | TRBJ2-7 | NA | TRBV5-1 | CASSLRAGGLEQYF | TGCGCCAGCAGCTTGCGGGCGGGGGGGCTCGAGCAGTACTTC
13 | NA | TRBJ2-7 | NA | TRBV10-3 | CATQLGRDYEQYF | TGTGCCACCCAACTGGGCAGGGACTACGAGCAGTACTTC
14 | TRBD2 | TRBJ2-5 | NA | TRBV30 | CAWTPGLAGETQYF | TGTGCCTGGACCCCGGGACTAGCGGGGGAGACCCAGTACTTC
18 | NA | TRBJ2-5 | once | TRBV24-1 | CATSEPNRRAGPRETQYF | TGTGCCACCAGTGAACCAAATCGTCGCGCGGGCCCCCGAGAGACCCAGTACTTC
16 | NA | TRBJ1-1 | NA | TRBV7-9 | CASSLGGAGEGTEAFF | TGTGCCAGCAGCTTAGGTGGCGCGGGGGAGGGGACTGAAGCTTTCTTT
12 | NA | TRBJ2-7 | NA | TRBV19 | CASSMADEGQYF | TGTGCCAGTAGTATGGCTGACGAGGGGCAGTACTTC
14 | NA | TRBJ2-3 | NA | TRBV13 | CASTKLQATDTQYF | TGTGCCAGCACCAAACTCCAGGCTACAGATACGCAGTATTTT